The count of the clone carrying this T cell receptor (beta chain) is one. Germline assignment: CDR1 SGHVS and CDR2 FQNEAQ. CDR3 length: 11 residues. The V end was cut by 4 bases, the J end by 5 bases, with 5 bases between. Every PCR got spiked synthetic TCR analog templates. Clones were read by immunoSEQ multiplex PCR, and TCRdb kept only the in-frame ones, dropping some. This table has 50,000 or so clones, 86% appearing once. The data were taken from a study of PD-L1 blockade in urothelial cancer. The time point is: pretreatment peripheral blood. Each patient's cancer was a locally advanced or metastatic urothelial carcinoma.

This specimen consisted of PBMCs, obtained around atezolizumab (anti-PD-L1) treatment. The sequence was collected from a man in his 60s with urothelial cancer. The chain is built from TRBV7-8 and TRBJ2-5; no clear D gene. The CDR3, as DNA: TGTGCCAGCAGCTCCCAGGAGACCCAGTACTTC. Protein product: CASSSQETQYF.